One sample yielded the 32 T cell receptor beta chains listed below, sequenced in a study of blood T cell repertoires in COVID-19. Clones were sequenced by immunoSEQ multiplex PCR, and TCRdb holds only the in-frame ones, with some missing. This table has roughly 75,000 clones, 65% to 90% appearing once. Sequenced sample: peripheral blood. Receptors originate from a man older than 75 with COVID-19, enrolled during active disease.

The rearrangement links TRBV6-5 to TRBJ1-1, with D hard to call. The V gene's germline CDR1 is MNHEY and CDR2 SVGAGI. This CDR3 region has 11 residues. V shed 7 bases and J shed 7 bases, with 10 bases lying between them. In DNA, the CDR3 is TGTGCCAGCACCTTCGGGAATGAAGCTTTCTTT. As protein: CASTFGNEAFF.

The genes are TRBV6-5 and TRBJ1-1, with 8 bases that match TRBD1. V trimming: 1 base; J trimming: 3 bases; junction bases outside the gene matches: 4. Germline V lookup: CDR1 MNHEY, CDR2 SVGAGI. This CDR3 region has 15 residues. The CDR3 here is CASSYLSGGDTEAFF. The DNA for the CDR3 is TGTGCCAGCAGTTACTTGTCAGGGGGCGACACTGAAGCTTTCTTT.

This chain joins TRBV5-1 and TRBJ2-1; no reliable D call. The CDR3 extends over 15 amino acids. The V end lost 4 bases, the J end lost 5 bases, and 16 bases lay between the germline ends. The germline gives CDR1 SGHRS, CDR2 YFSETQ. CDR3 loop: CASSLEVAPNNEQFF. In nucleotides, the CDR3 is TGCGCCAGCAGCCTCGAAGTAGCTCCAAACAATGAGCAGTTCTTC.

The V call is TRBV4-3, the J call TRBJ2-2, with TRBD1 identical over 7 bases. V shed 0 bases and J 7 bases; nucleotides not matched to a gene: 8. This CDR3 comprises 16 residues. Germline values: CDR1 LGHNA, CDR2 YSLEER. The chain's CDR3 is CASSQEGVDRDGELFF. CDR3 sequence (DNA): TGCGCCAGCAGCCAAGAAGGGGTCGACAGGGACGGGGAGCTGTTTTTT.

V usage is TRBV4-1 and J usage is TRBJ1-1; D is possibly TRBD1 (5 bases). This CDR3 is built from 15 residues. Per the germline V gene, CDR1 is MGHRA and CDR2 is YSYEKL. Between the trimmed V and J ends, which lost 3 bases and 4 bases, there was a span of 15 bases. CDR3 nucleotides: TGCGCCAGCAGCCAGCCCAGGGTGTCGGGCACTGAAGCTTTCTTT. Its translation: CASSQPRVSGTEAFF.

The chain recombines TRBV6-5 with TRBJ1-5; no firm D call. This CDR3 is 15 amino acids long. V was pared by 0 bases and J by 5 bases, with 11 bases between. Germline V lookup: CDR1 MNHEY, CDR2 SVGAGI. CDR3 nucleotide sequence: TGTGCCAGCAGTTACTCCTATGAGAGGGATCAGCCCCAGCATTTT. This encodes CASSYSYERDQPQHF.

The chain carries TRBV28 and TRBJ1-2; 9 bases line up with TRBD1. CDR3 length: 12 residues. CDR1 MDHEN and CDR2 SYDVKM come from the germline V gene. The trim removed 2 bases at V and 10 bases at J, leaving 2 bases unmatched. The CDR3, as DNA: TGTGCCAGCAGTTTAGGACAGGGGATCTACACCTTC. It encodes CASSLGQGIYTF.

The chain combines TRBV10-3 with TRBJ2-1; D might be TRBD2 (5 bases). Germline V gene lookup returns CDR1 ENHRY and CDR2 SYGVKD. CDR3 size: 12 residues. The V gene lost 3 bases and the J gene lost 12 bases, with 12 bases spanning the gap. The CDR3 reads CAISDYIAGQFF. CDR3 in DNA: TGTGCCATCAGTGATTACATTGCGGGGCAGTTCTTC.

V and J are TRBV20-1 and TRBJ1-1, with 8 bases fitting TRBD1. Germline CDR1 DFQATT, CDR2 SNEGSKA (reference sequence). This CDR3 contains 15 residues. J gave up 1 base and V 3 bases, and 7 bases lay outside the gene matches. The CDR3 nucleotides are TGCAGTGCTAGTCATCCCCAGGGGGCGAACACTGAAGCTTTCTTT. This gives the protein CSASHPQGANTEAFF.

This clone has only a few counts. J is TRBJ1-4 and V is TRBV5-1; TRBD1 aligns across 8 bases. The V gene end was trimmed by 7 bases and the J gene end by 4 bases; junction bases not matched to a gene: 3. This CDR3 region has 13 residues. Germline CDR1 SGHRS, CDR2 YFSETQ. CDR3 DNA sequence: TGCGCCAGCGGACAGGGCAGTAATGAAAAACTGTTTTTT. The encoded protein is CASGQGSNEKLFF.

The chain has TRBV9 and TRBJ1-3; TRBD1 might be the D (5 bases). The V gene lost 0 bases and the J gene lost 0 bases, with 7 bases spanning the gap. Germline V gene data show CDR1 as SGDLS and CDR2 as YYNGEE. The CDR3 extends over 15 amino acids. The CDR3 loop reads CASSVEGFSGNTIYF. The CDR3 coding sequence is TGTGCCAGCAGCGTAGAGGGGTTCTCTGGAAACACCATATATTTT.

V is TRBV28 and J is TRBJ2-5, with 9 bases matching TRBD2. CDR3 length equals 17 residues. V dropped 5 bases and J dropped 3; count of bases not matched to a gene: 13. Germline CDR1 MDHEN, CDR2 SYDVKM. The CDR3 reads CASSQTSGWEREETQYF. CDR3 bases: TGTGCCAGCAGTCAGACTAGCGGATGGGAGAGGGAAGAGACCCAGTACTTC.

This chain uses TRBV3-1 (or the pseudogene TRBV3-2) with TRBJ2-7; 11 bases line up with TRBD1. The ends lost 0 bases at V and 3 bases at J; junction bases unmatched: 4. CDR1 is LGHDT, CDR2 YNNKEL, per germline (reference sequence). The CDR3 runs to 16 residues. The DNA of the CDR3 is TGTGCCAGCAGCCAAGATCCGGGACAGGGGGGCTACGAGCAGTACTTC. Translating gives CASSQDPGQGGYEQYF.

About this clone itself: Other DNA sequences within the sample encode an identical CDR3. The chain recombines TRBV5-1 with TRBJ2-2; possible D gene TRBD1, 6 bases. Per the germline V gene, CDR1 is SGHRS and CDR2 is YFSETQ. The CDR3 is 14 residues long. Trimming took 4 bases from V and 5 from J, leaving 12 bases between them. In DNA form, the CDR3 reads TGCGCCAGCAGCCCCGCAGGGGCAACCGGGGAGCTGTTTTTT. This translates into CASSPAGATGELFF.

V gene TRBV29-1 combines with J gene TRBJ1-1; 7 nucleotides align to TRBD1. CDR1 and CDR2 (germline): SQVTM, ANQGSEA. V trimming: 5 bases; J trimming: 0 bases; junction bases outside the gene matches: 6. This CDR3 region has 14 residues. The CDR3 DNA follows: TGCAGCGTTTCCTCCGGGACAGTGAACACTGAAGCTTTCTTT. Translating gives CSVSSGTVNTEAFF.

The chain joins TRBV19 to TRBJ2-3; no definite D call. V lost 7 bases and J 0 bases, leaving 8 bases between the germline ends. The CDR3 is 13 amino acids. Germline values: CDR1 LNHDA, CDR2 SQIVND (reference sequence). The CDR3 region is CASNLHSTDTQYF. CDR3 nucleotides: TGTGCCAGTAATTTACATAGCACAGATACGCAGTATTTT.

This chain connects TRBV18 to TRBJ1-2, with D possibly being TRBD1 (6 bases). This CDR3 has 14 residues. Germline CDR1 and CDR2: KGHSH and LQKENI. The V end was cut by 3 bases, the J end by 2 bases, with 10 bases between. The CDR3 DNA reads as TGTGCCAGCTCACCGACGACAGGCAACTATGGCTACACCTTC. Translating gives CASSPTTGNYGYTF.

V is TRBV4-2 and J is TRBJ2-1; the D gene is possibly TRBD2 (6 bases). Germline V CDR1 and CDR2: LGHNA, YNFKEQ. V was shortened by 1 base and J by 3 bases, with 16 bases between the two germline ends. The CDR3 is 17 amino acids. CDR3 amino acids: CASSQGATRGYYNEQFF. The DNA for the CDR3 is TGTGCCAGCAGCCAAGGGGCCACGCGGGGTTACTACAATGAGCAGTTCTTC.

The CDR3 nucleotides read TGTGCCAGCAGCTTAGACCAGGCGAGCACAGATACGCAGTATTTT. This gives the protein CASSLDQASTDTQYF. The J gene is TRBJ2-3, the V gene TRBV7-9; D unclear. This CDR3 has 15 residues. V was trimmed by 1 base and J by 0 bases, leaving 8 bases between them. Germline lookup yields CDR1 SEHNR and CDR2 FQNEAQ (reference sequence).

The rearrangement uses TRBV3-1 (or the pseudogene TRBV3-2) and TRBJ2-1; D is unresolved. The CDR3 sequence is 15 residues long. Trimming removed 1 base at V and 0 bases at J, with 7 bases between. Germline V CDR1 and CDR2: LGHDT, YNNKEL (reference sequence). CDR3: CASSQGRSSYNEQFF. CDR3 bases: TGTGCCAGCAGCCAAGGGCGGAGCTCCTACAATGAGCAGTTCTTC.

The chain couples TRBV7-8 to TRBJ1-1; 7 bases fit TRBD1. Unmatched junction bases numbered 13, after V lost 5 bases and J lost 4 bases. CDR1 and CDR2 from the germline V gene are SGHVS and FQNEAQ. The CDR3 runs 16 residues. In nucleotides, the CDR3 is TGTGCCAGCAGCCGGGGAATCCGACAGGGTGGCACTGAAGCTTTCTTT. Protein product: CASSRGIRQGGTEAFF.

V usage is TRBV5-1 and J usage is TRBJ1-1, with D hard to call. The germline V gene encodes CDR1 SGHRS and CDR2 YFSETQ. The CDR3 spans 13 residues. The V gene lost 4 bases and the J gene lost 0 bases, with 7 bases spanning the gap. The chain's CDR3 is CASSVDLNTEAFF. DNA of the CDR3: TGCGCCAGCAGCGTAGATCTGAACACTGAAGCTTTCTTT.

The V and J genes are TRBV5-1 and TRBJ2-7; the match to TRBD2 covers 8 bases. Per the germline V gene, CDR1 is SGHRS and CDR2 is YFSETQ. J lost 4 bases, V lost 4 bases, and 13 bases had no gene match. There are 16 residues in the CDR3. The CDR3 reads CASSPVGTRERYEQYF. The CDR3 coding sequence is TGCGCCAGCAGCCCCGTGGGGACTAGGGAGAGGTACGAGCAGTACTTC.

V and J are TRBV19 and TRBJ1-1; D is perhaps TRBD1 (5 bases). V was trimmed by 0 bases and J by 1 base, leaving 9 bases between them. There are 15 residues in the CDR3. In germline, CDR1 is LNHDA, CDR2 SQIVND (reference sequence). CDR3 sequence reads: CASSIDETANTEAFF. For the CDR3, the DNA is TGTGCCAGTAGTATAGACGAGACAGCGAACACTGAAGCTTTCTTT.

The chain carries TRBV15 and TRBJ1-5; D is uncertain. CDR3 length equals 15 residues. Germline assignment: CDR1 LNHNV and CDR2 YYDKDF (reference sequence). Trimming shortened V by 1 base and J by 4 bases, and 11 bases separated the two germline ends. CDR3 sequence (DNA): TGTGCCACCAGCAGAGGGGGATCGGGGAATCAGCCCCAGCATTTT. Protein sequence: CATSRGGSGNQPQHF. The full variable domain, in which reference TRBV15 and TRBJ1-5 provide the parts outside the CDR3, is DAMVIQNPRYQVTQFGKPVTLSCSQTLNHNVMYWYQQKSSQAPKLLFHYYDKDFNNEADTPDNFQSRRPNTSFCFLDIRSPGLGDTAMYLCATSRGGSGNQPQHFGDGTRLSIL.

V and J are TRBV6-5 and TRBJ2-5; 9 nucleotides agree with TRBD1. CDR1 is MNHEY and CDR2 is SVGAGI in the germline V gene. The V gene end was trimmed by 4 bases and the J gene end by 2 bases; junction bases not matched to a gene: 2. The length of the CDR3 is 14 residues. Written as DNA, the CDR3 is TGTGCCAGCAGTTGGGACAGGGTTCAAGAGACCCAGTACTTC. Translation: CASSWDRVQETQYF.

The rearrangement joins TRBV10-3 to TRBJ2-4; 9 bases map to TRBD1. CDR1 and CDR2 from the germline V gene are ENHRY and SYGVKD. The CDR3 has 15 amino acids. V shed 6 bases and J 5 bases; nucleotides not matched to a gene: 8. The CDR3: CAISQGQGGENIQYF. Here the CDR3 DNA reads TGTGCCATCAGCCAGGGACAGGGTGGGGAAAACATTCAGTACTTC.

The CDR3 protein is CASSPGQGDEKLFF. DNA of the CDR3: TGTGCCAGCAGCCCGGGACAGGGAGATGAAAAACTGTTTTTT. The chain is built from TRBV2 and TRBJ1-4; TRBD1 agrees at 9 bases. V shed 6 bases, J shed 6 bases, and the junction held 5 bases outside the gene matches. The CDR3 has 14 residues. Germline V gene sequence: CDR1 SNHLY, CDR2 FYNNEI.

The chain recombines TRBV6-5 with TRBJ1-1; 11 bases match TRBD1. Per germline, CDR1 MNHEY and CDR2 SVGAGI. Losses at the gene ends were 0 bases for V and 4 bases for J; bases not matched to a gene: 4. The CDR3 runs to 16 residues. The CDR3, as DNA: TGTGCCAGCAGTTACTCGTTTGGGACAGGGGGCACTGAAGCTTTCTTT. It codes for CASSYSFGTGGTEAFF.

The V and J genes are TRBV29-1 and TRBJ1-2, with D possibly TRBD1 on 6 matching bases. CDR1 is SQVTM, CDR2 ANQGSEA, per germline. This CDR3 region has 13 residues. Trimming shortened V by 4 bases and J by 2 bases, and 11 bases separated the two germline ends. The chain's CDR3 is CSVAQGQNYGYTF. As DNA, the CDR3 is TGCAGCGTTGCACAGGGTCAGAACTATGGCTACACCTTC.

The chain is built from TRBV3-1 (or the pseudogene TRBV3-2) and TRBJ1-2; D not resolved. The germline CDR1 and CDR2 sequences are LGHDT and YNNKEL (reference sequence). This CDR3 spans 14 amino acids. V shed 4 bases and J shed 0 bases, with 9 bases lying between them. The CDR3 DNA reads as TGTGCCAGCAGCCCCCTAGCAGCTAACTATGGCTACACCTTC. Translation gives CASSPLAANYGYTF.

This chain joins TRBV24-1 and TRBJ1-1, with D unresolved. Per germline, CDR1 KGHDR and CDR2 SFDVKD. The CDR3 length is 14 residues. Trimming left V 5 bases short and J 4 bases short, with 13 bases between. In DNA form, the CDR3 reads TGTGCCACCAGTGCGGGTCTAGAGGGCACTGAAGCTTTCTTT. Protein product: CATSAGLEGTEAFF.